The rows below give T cell receptor beta chains drawn from one sample of a study of OX40 agonist ivuxolimab in advanced cancers. TCRdb keeps only in-frame clones here, not all; method: immunoSEQ multiplex PCR. The sample consists of about 32,000 clones, 75% to 85% of them appearing once. The sequencing here drew on CD4+ or CD8+ T cells sorted from blood, taken in a trial of the OX40 agonist ivuxolimab. Receptors originate from an adult with an advanced solid tumor such as melanoma, head and neck, liver or kidney cancer. CDR3s include the opening cysteine and the closing phenylalanine or tryptophan. D genes are given only for firm matches. Clone sizes are given selectively: once, few, many, or a class where the clone is expanded.

v_gene: TRBV7-8; j_gene: TRBJ2-1; d_gene: TRBD1; abundance: NA; CDR3nt: TGTGCCAGCTCGATACAGGGGAATGAGCAGTTCTTC; CDR3aa: CASSIQGNEQFF
v_gene: TRBV7-9; j_gene: TRBJ2-7; d_gene: NA; abundance: NA; CDR3nt: TGTGCCAGCAGCTTTAAAGTAGGGGGTGGGGACTCCTACGAGCAGTACTTC; CDR3aa: CASSFKVGGGDSYEQYF
v_gene: TRBV6-1; j_gene: TRBJ2-7; d_gene: NA; abundance: NA; CDR3nt: TGTGCCAGCACGGACACAATCTACGAGCAGTACTTC; CDR3aa: CASTDTIYEQYF
v_gene: TRBV19; j_gene: TRBJ2-3; d_gene: NA; abundance: NA; CDR3nt: TGTGCCAGTAAATTTTCTAGCACAGATACGCAGTATTTT; CDR3aa: CASKFSSTDTQYF
v_gene: TRBV4-1; j_gene: TRBJ2-5; d_gene: TRBD1; abundance: NA; CDR3nt: TGCGCCAGCAGCCCCTTGACAGGGGGCGGAGAGACCCAGTACTTC; CDR3aa: CASSPLTGGGETQYF
v_gene: TRBV5-6; j_gene: TRBJ1-1; d_gene: NA; abundance: NA; CDR3nt: TGTGCCAGCAGCTTGTTTGGGGGCACTGAAGCTTTCTTT; CDR3aa: CASSLFGGTEAFF
v_gene: TRBV30; j_gene: TRBJ1-6; d_gene: NA; abundance: few; CDR3nt: TGTGCCTGGAACTCCCATCGGGGCAGGGCCTATTCACCCCTCCACTTT; CDR3aa: CAWNSHRGRAYSPLHF
v_gene: TRBV29-1; j_gene: TRBJ1-1; d_gene: NA; abundance: NA; CDR3nt: TGCAGCGTTTGGGGCAGGGAGGGCACTGAAGCTTTCTTT; CDR3aa: CSVWGREGTEAFF
v_gene: TRBV9; j_gene: TRBJ2-3; d_gene: NA; abundance: NA; CDR3nt: TGTGCCAGCAGCGGCGGGAAAAGCACAGATACGCAGTATTTT; CDR3aa: CASSGGKSTDTQYF
v_gene: TRBV7-9; j_gene: TRBJ1-2; d_gene: NA; abundance: NA; CDR3nt: TGTGCCAGCAGCTTATTGGGGTTTTTCAATGGCTACACCTTC; CDR3aa: CASSLLGFFNGYTF
v_gene: TRBV9; j_gene: TRBJ2-1; d_gene: TRBD2; abundance: NA; CDR3nt: TGTGCCAGCAGCGTAATTTTTACTAGCGGTTACAATGAGCAGTTCTTC; CDR3aa: CASSVIFTSGYNEQFF
v_gene: TRBV7-3; j_gene: TRBJ2-5; d_gene: TRBD1; abundance: NA; CDR3nt: TGTGCCAGCAGCTCGGACAGGGAAGAGACCCAGTACTTC; CDR3aa: CASSSDREETQYF
v_gene: TRBV4-1; j_gene: TRBJ1-5; d_gene: TRBD1; abundance: once; CDR3nt: TGCGCCAGCAGCCTTGGACAGGCGAATCAGCCCCAGCATTTT; CDR3aa: CASSLGQANQPQHF
v_gene: TRBV6-6; j_gene: TRBJ2-2; d_gene: NA; abundance: NA; CDR3nt: TGTGCCAGCAGTTTATCATCCCCGAACACCGGGGAGCTGTTTTTT; CDR3aa: CASSLSSPNTGELFF
v_gene: TRBV18; j_gene: TRBJ1-5; d_gene: NA; abundance: NA; CDR3nt: TGTGCCAGCTCACCACAAAGCTGGTTTAACAATCAGCCCCAGCATTTT; CDR3aa: CASSPQSWFNNQPQHF
v_gene: TRBV27; j_gene: TRBJ2-7; d_gene: NA; abundance: NA; CDR3nt: TGTGCCAGCAGTTTAGGCGCCGGTTTTCTCTACGAGCAGTACTTC; CDR3aa: CASSLGAGFLYEQYF
v_gene: TRBV28; j_gene: TRBJ1-2; d_gene: NA; abundance: NA; CDR3nt: TGTGCCAGCAGTTCCAGTAAGAACTATGGCTACACCTTC; CDR3aa: CASSSSKNYGYTF
v_gene: TRBV7-9; j_gene: TRBJ2-1; d_gene: NA; abundance: NA; CDR3nt: TGTGCCAGCAGCTTAGAACTCGACCGTAATGAGCAGTTCTTC; CDR3aa: CASSLELDRNEQFF
v_gene: TRBV4-1; j_gene: TRBJ2-7; d_gene: TRBD2; abundance: NA; CDR3nt: TGCGCCAGTAAAGCGGGAGGCGGTTACGAGCAGTACTTC; CDR3aa: CASKAGGGYEQYF
v_gene: TRBV6-5; j_gene: TRBJ2-7; d_gene: NA; abundance: NA; CDR3nt: TGTGCCAGCAGTGAGGGCAGGATGTACGAGCAGTACTTC; CDR3aa: CASSEGRMYEQYF
v_gene: TRBV4-2; j_gene: TRBJ2-1; d_gene: NA; abundance: NA; CDR3nt: TGTGCCAGCAGCCTAAACCGGGACACCTCCTACAATGAGCAGTTCTTC; CDR3aa: CASSLNRDTSYNEQFF
v_gene: TRBV20-1; j_gene: TRBJ2-1; d_gene: NA; abundance: once; CDR3nt: TGCAGTGCTAGGGGGTCCGGGTGGCAGTTCTTC; CDR3aa: CSARGSGWQFF